This is a list of T cell receptor beta chains from one sample in a study of blood T cell repertoires in COVID-19. Sequenced by immunoSEQ multiplex PCR; TCRdb stores in-frame clones only, minus some. The sample lists around 100,000 clones, roughly 71% seen once, with around 6.3% in the top ten. Sequenced input: peripheral blood. The receptors originated from an elderly man with acute or convalescent COVID-19. CDR3s include the opening cysteine and the closing phenylalanine or tryptophan. The order of the fields is CDR3 DNA, CDR3 protein, D gene, clone size, V gene, J gene. A D gene is named only where the DNA matches it firmly. A row's size may be missing; if present it is once, few, many or a size class.

CDR3nt: TGCAGCTCCTGGGAGGCATCTGAAGCTTTCTTT
CDR3aa: CSSWEASEAFF
d_gene: NA
abundance: NA
v_gene: TRBV29-1
j_gene: TRBJ1-1

CDR3nt: TGTGCCAGCAGCTCTAGTCCCTTGGATGAGCAGTTCTTC
CDR3aa: CASSSSPLDEQFF
d_gene: NA
abundance: NA
v_gene: TRBV7-2
j_gene: TRBJ2-1

CDR3nt: TGTGCCAGCAGTTTAGCGACCGGGGAGCTGTTTTTT
CDR3aa: CASSLATGELFF
d_gene: NA
abundance: NA
v_gene: TRBV6-2/TRBV6-3
j_gene: TRBJ2-2

CDR3nt: TGTGCCAGCAGTTACTCCAATACGCAGTATTTT
CDR3aa: CASSYSNTQYF
d_gene: NA
abundance: NA
v_gene: TRBV6-2/TRBV6-3
j_gene: TRBJ2-3

CDR3nt: TGTGCCAGCAGCTCCGGCGGAGAGATTGAAGCTTTCTTT
CDR3aa: CASSSGGEIEAFF
d_gene: NA
abundance: NA
v_gene: TRBV28
j_gene: TRBJ1-1

CDR3nt: TGTGCCAGCAACGACAGGGGGTTTGTCGATGGCTACACCTTC
CDR3aa: CASNDRGFVDGYTF
d_gene: TRBD1
abundance: NA
v_gene: TRBV28
j_gene: TRBJ1-2

CDR3nt: TGTGCCAGCAGCTTGGGGTCGGGGGGCTCTCAAGAGACCCAGTACTTC
CDR3aa: CASSLGSGGSQETQYF
d_gene: NA
abundance: NA
v_gene: TRBV5-4
j_gene: TRBJ2-5

CDR3nt: TGTGCCAGCAGCGCCGGGGATTACGAGCAGTACTTC
CDR3aa: CASSAGDYEQYF
d_gene: NA
abundance: NA
v_gene: TRBV5-5
j_gene: TRBJ2-7

CDR3nt: TGTGCCAGCAGCCAGGTGGGACTCCAAGACAATGAGCAGTTCTTC
CDR3aa: CASSQVGLQDNEQFF
d_gene: NA
abundance: few
v_gene: TRBV14
j_gene: TRBJ2-1

CDR3nt: TGTGCCACCAGCAGAGCCAGTTGGCTAGCGGACACAGATACGCAGTATTTT
CDR3aa: CATSRASWLADTDTQYF
d_gene: TRBD2
abundance: NA
v_gene: TRBV15
j_gene: TRBJ2-3

CDR3nt: TGTGCCAGCAGCTTGGCGGGAGGGCCAACGAATGAGCAGTTCTTC
CDR3aa: CASSLAGGPTNEQFF
d_gene: TRBD2
abundance: few
v_gene: TRBV28
j_gene: TRBJ2-1

CDR3nt: TGTGCCAGTAGTATGCGGACTAGTCACAATGAGCAGTTCTTC
CDR3aa: CASSMRTSHNEQFF
d_gene: TRBD2
abundance: NA
v_gene: TRBV19
j_gene: TRBJ2-1

CDR3nt: TGTGCCAGCAGCCTAGGGGGGGGGAATGAGCAGTTCTTC
CDR3aa: CASSLGGGNEQFF
d_gene: NA
abundance: NA
v_gene: TRBV7-2
j_gene: TRBJ2-1

CDR3nt: TGTGCCAGCAGCCAAGGTGCTAGCGGGAGCCTCTCTGAGCAGTTCTTC
CDR3aa: CASSQGASGSLSEQFF
d_gene: TRBD2
abundance: NA
v_gene: TRBV4-2
j_gene: TRBJ2-1

CDR3nt: TGTGCCAGTTCGCTAGCGGGAGCACCCAATGAGCAGTTCTTC
CDR3aa: CASSLAGAPNEQFF
d_gene: TRBD2
abundance: NA
v_gene: TRBV19
j_gene: TRBJ2-1

CDR3nt: TGTGCCACCAGCAGAGATCGACAGGGGGCTTTTGAAAAACTGTTTTTT
CDR3aa: CATSRDRQGAFEKLFF
d_gene: TRBD1
abundance: NA
v_gene: TRBV15
j_gene: TRBJ1-4

CDR3nt: TGTGCCAGTAGTGTCGGACTAGCGGGAGCGGCGCCCTACGAGCAGTACTTC
CDR3aa: CASSVGLAGAAPYEQYF
d_gene: TRBD2
abundance: NA
v_gene: TRBV19
j_gene: TRBJ2-7

CDR3nt: TGTGCCAGCAGTTACCGTGGCGGGAGGGCCTGGGAGACCCAGTACTTC
CDR3aa: CASSYRGGRAWETQYF
d_gene: TRBD2
abundance: NA
v_gene: TRBV6-2/TRBV6-3
j_gene: TRBJ2-5

CDR3nt: TGTGCCAGCAGCTCCGACGAGGGTACCCAGGATACGCAGTATTTT
CDR3aa: CASSSDEGTQDTQYF
d_gene: NA
abundance: NA
v_gene: TRBV6-5
j_gene: TRBJ2-3

CDR3nt: TGTGCCAGCAGTTTAGGGTTGTGGGGGGCTGGAAACACCATATATTTT
CDR3aa: CASSLGLWGAGNTIYF
d_gene: NA
abundance: NA
v_gene: TRBV28
j_gene: TRBJ1-3

CDR3nt: TGCGCCAGCAGCCAAGAGACAGGGTTGAACACCATATATTTT
CDR3aa: CASSQETGLNTIYF
d_gene: TRBD1
abundance: few
v_gene: TRBV4-1
j_gene: TRBJ1-3

CDR3nt: TGTGCCAGCAGTTTTTTGATCGATAGCTCCTACAATGAGCAGTTCTTC
CDR3aa: CASSFLIDSSYNEQFF
d_gene: NA
abundance: NA
v_gene: TRBV28
j_gene: TRBJ2-1

CDR3nt: TGTGCCAGCAGTGGACCCCGGGGGACTTTTTCCCCCCTGAATGAGCAGTTCTTC
CDR3aa: CASSGPRGTFSPLNEQFF
d_gene: NA
abundance: few
v_gene: TRBV6-1
j_gene: TRBJ2-1

CDR3nt: TGTGCCAGCAGCAAAGACCGCCGGGGGTATGGTATGTCTGGCTACACCTTC
CDR3aa: CASSKDRRGYGMSGYTF
d_gene: NA
abundance: NA
v_gene: TRBV21-1
j_gene: TRBJ1-2

CDR3nt: TGTGCCATCAGTGATTTGACTAGCGGGAGCTCCTACAATGAGCAGTTCTTC
CDR3aa: CAISDLTSGSSYNEQFF
d_gene: TRBD2
abundance: NA
v_gene: TRBV10-3
j_gene: TRBJ2-1

CDR3nt: TGTGCCAGCAGCTTAGGGGACATCGTCTTGCGCGAGACCCAGTACTTC
CDR3aa: CASSLGDIVLRETQYF
d_gene: NA
abundance: NA
v_gene: TRBV7-9
j_gene: TRBJ2-5

CDR3nt: TGTGCCAGCAGCTACGACAGGGGACCACAAGAGACCCAGTACTTC
CDR3aa: CASSYDRGPQETQYF
d_gene: TRBD1
abundance: NA
v_gene: TRBV7-2
j_gene: TRBJ2-5

CDR3nt: TGCGCCAGCAGCTTGGCCCCCACGAGCTCCTACAATGAGCAGTTCTTC
CDR3aa: CASSLAPTSSYNEQFF
d_gene: NA
abundance: NA
v_gene: TRBV5-1
j_gene: TRBJ2-1

CDR3nt: TGTGCCAGCAGTTACTCGGGCTTTGCTGAGCAGTTCTTC
CDR3aa: CASSYSGFAEQFF
d_gene: NA
abundance: NA
v_gene: TRBV6-5
j_gene: TRBJ2-1

CDR3nt: TGTGCCAGCAGTATCCTGACAGGGGAGGGCGAGCAGTACTTC
CDR3aa: CASSILTGEGEQYF
d_gene: NA
abundance: NA
v_gene: TRBV27
j_gene: TRBJ2-7

CDR3nt: TGTGCCAGCAGCTTTAGGGGGGACTATCTCAACATTCAGTACTTC
CDR3aa: CASSFRGDYLNIQYF
d_gene: NA
abundance: NA
v_gene: TRBV5-5
j_gene: TRBJ2-4

CDR3nt: TGTGCCAGCAGCTTAGTTGGCGGGAGGGCCTCCAATGAGCAGTTCTTC
CDR3aa: CASSLVGGRASNEQFF
d_gene: TRBD2
abundance: NA
v_gene: TRBV7-2
j_gene: TRBJ2-1

CDR3nt: TGTGCCAGCAGCCAGGGGACAGTCATCTACGAGCAGTACTTC
CDR3aa: CASSQGTVIYEQYF
d_gene: TRBD1
abundance: NA
v_gene: TRBV7-2
j_gene: TRBJ2-7

CDR3nt: TGTGCCAGCAGCGCGAGTTACAGCTCCTACAATGAGCAGTTCTTC
CDR3aa: CASSASYSSYNEQFF
d_gene: NA
abundance: few
v_gene: TRBV7-9
j_gene: TRBJ2-1

CDR3nt: TGTGCCAGCAGTTACCCTAGCGGGGGCGGTGAGACCCAGTACTTC
CDR3aa: CASSYPSGGGETQYF
d_gene: TRBD2
abundance: NA
v_gene: TRBV6-5
j_gene: TRBJ2-5

CDR3nt: TGTGCCAGCAGTTTGGAGGGACAGGGGAGTCAGCCCCAGCATTTT
CDR3aa: CASSLEGQGSQPQHF
d_gene: TRBD1
abundance: few
v_gene: TRBV28
j_gene: TRBJ1-5

CDR3nt: TGCGCCAGCGGTAGCCCCCAGGGCTCTGGGGCCAACGTCCTGACTTTC
CDR3aa: CASGSPQGSGANVLTF
d_gene: NA
abundance: once
v_gene: TRBV5-1
j_gene: TRBJ2-6

CDR3nt: TGTGCCAGCAGTTACTCCAGGGACAGGGGATTTGCGTCGACCTACGAGCAGTACTTC
CDR3aa: CASSYSRDRGFASTYEQYF
d_gene: TRBD1
abundance: once
v_gene: TRBV6-2/TRBV6-3
j_gene: TRBJ2-7

CDR3nt: TGTGCCAGCAGCGGTGAGGCCGGGGAGCTGTTTTTT
CDR3aa: CASSGEAGELFF
d_gene: NA
abundance: NA
v_gene: TRBV5-4
j_gene: TRBJ2-2

CDR3nt: TGTGCCAGCAGCCAAGAGAGGTGGGAGACCCAGTACTTC
CDR3aa: CASSQERWETQYF
d_gene: NA
abundance: once
v_gene: TRBV4-2
j_gene: TRBJ2-5

CDR3nt: TGTGCCAGCAGCCTTAACAGATTTGCCGGGGAGCTGTTTTTT
CDR3aa: CASSLNRFAGELFF
d_gene: NA
abundance: NA
v_gene: TRBV7-2
j_gene: TRBJ2-2

CDR3nt: TGTGCAAGTCGCTCCCAGCGGGAGCGCTCCTACGAGCAGTACTTC
CDR3aa: CASRSQRERSYEQYF
d_gene: NA
abundance: NA
v_gene: TRBV12-2
j_gene: TRBJ2-7